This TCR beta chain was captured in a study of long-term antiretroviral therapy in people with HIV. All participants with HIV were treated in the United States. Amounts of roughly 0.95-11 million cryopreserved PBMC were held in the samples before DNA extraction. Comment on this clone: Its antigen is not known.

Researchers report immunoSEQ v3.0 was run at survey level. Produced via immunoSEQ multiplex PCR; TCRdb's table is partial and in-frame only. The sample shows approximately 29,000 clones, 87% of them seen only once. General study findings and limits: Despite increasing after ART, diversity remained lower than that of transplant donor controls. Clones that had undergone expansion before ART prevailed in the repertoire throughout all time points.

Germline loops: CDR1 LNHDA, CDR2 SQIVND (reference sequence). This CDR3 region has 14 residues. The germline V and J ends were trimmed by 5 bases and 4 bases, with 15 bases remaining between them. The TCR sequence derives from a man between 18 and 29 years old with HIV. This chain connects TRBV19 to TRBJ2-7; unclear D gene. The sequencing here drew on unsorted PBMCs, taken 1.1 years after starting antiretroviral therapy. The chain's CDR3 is CASSPSEVSYEQYF. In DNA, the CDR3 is TGTGCCAGTAGTCCTTCCGAGGTATCGTACGAGCAGTACTTC.